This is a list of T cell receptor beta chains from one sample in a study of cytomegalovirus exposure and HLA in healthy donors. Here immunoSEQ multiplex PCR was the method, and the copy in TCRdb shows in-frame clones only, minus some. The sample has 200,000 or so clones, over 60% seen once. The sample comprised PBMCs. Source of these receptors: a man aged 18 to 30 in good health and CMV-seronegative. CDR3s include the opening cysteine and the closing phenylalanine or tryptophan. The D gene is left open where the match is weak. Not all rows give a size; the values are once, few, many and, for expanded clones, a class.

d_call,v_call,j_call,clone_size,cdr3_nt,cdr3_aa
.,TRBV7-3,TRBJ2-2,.,TGTGCCAGCAGCCCCAGCAGGGCCGGGGAGCTGTTTTTT,CASSPSRAGELFF
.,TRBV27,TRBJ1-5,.,TGTGCCAGCAGTGCTGCTCGGGCAGGGCTGAATCAGCCCCAGCATTTT,CASSAARAGLNQPQHF
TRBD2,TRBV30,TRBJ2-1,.,TGTGCCTGGAGTGCAGGACTAGCGGGAGGGATCTACAATGAGCAGTTCTTC,CAWSAGLAGGIYNEQFF
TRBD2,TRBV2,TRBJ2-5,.,TGTGCCAGCAGTCGTGTTTTAGCGGGAGTAGGAGAGACCCAGTACTTC,CASSRVLAGVGETQYF
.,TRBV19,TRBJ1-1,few,TGTGCCAGTATCTCGGGACACCTGAACACTGAAGCTTTCTTT,CASISGHLNTEAFF
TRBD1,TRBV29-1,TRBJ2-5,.,TGCAGCGTTCGGGGACAGCTCCAAGAGACCCAGTACTTC,CSVRGQLQETQYF
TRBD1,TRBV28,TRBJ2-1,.,TGTGCCAGCAGTCCACGGACAGGGTGGAATGAGCAGTTCTTC,CASSPRTGWNEQFF
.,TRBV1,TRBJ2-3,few,TGCACCAGCAGCCAAGAATTGGCTAGCGGGAGAAGCACAGATACGCAGTATTTT,CTSSQELASGRSTDTQYF
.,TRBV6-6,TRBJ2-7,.,TGTGCCAGCAGCGGAGGTCCCTACTCCTACGAGCAGTACTTC,CASSGGPYSYEQYF
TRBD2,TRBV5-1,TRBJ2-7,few,TGCGCCAGCAGACGACTAGCGGGAGGCGAGGACGAGCAGTACTTC,CASRRLAGGEDEQYF
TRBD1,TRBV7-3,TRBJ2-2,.,TGTGCCAGCAGCTTTTCGGGGACAGGAAACACCGGGGAGCTGTTTTTT,CASSFSGTGNTGELFF
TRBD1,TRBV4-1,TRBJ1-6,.,TGCGCCAGCAGCCAAGGGTCGAGACAGGGGAATTCACCCCTCCACTTT,CASSQGSRQGNSPLHF
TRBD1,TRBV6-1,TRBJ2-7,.,TGTGCCAGCAGTGTAGCGACAGGGCTACCACTCTCCTACGAGCAGTACTTC,CASSVATGLPLSYEQYF
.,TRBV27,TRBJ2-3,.,TGTGCCAGCAGTTTATTCGTGGGGGCTTACACAGATACGCAGTATTTT,CASSLFVGAYTDTQYF
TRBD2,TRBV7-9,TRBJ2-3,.,TGTGCCAGCAGCGCTATAGCGGGAGGGTCCCCAGATACGCAGTATTTT,CASSAIAGGSPDTQYF
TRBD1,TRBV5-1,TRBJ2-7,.,TGCGCCAGCAGCTTGACAGGGGGCGAGCAGTACTTC,CASSLTGGEQYF
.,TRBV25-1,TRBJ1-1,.,TGTGCCAGCAGTGAATATGGGGGGAGGGCTGAAGCTTTCTTT,CASSEYGGRAEAFF
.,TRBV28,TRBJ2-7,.,TGTGCCAGCACTAGAGGGGGTGGCTCCTACGAGCAGTACTTC,CASTRGGGSYEQYF
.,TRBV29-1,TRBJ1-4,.,TGCAGCGTTGCGGGCAGGGGAAACGAAAAACTGTTTTTT,CSVAGRGNEKLFF
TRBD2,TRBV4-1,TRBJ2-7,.,TGCGCCAGCAGCCAAGTTTGGGCTAGCGGGAGCAGGTACGAGCAGTACTTC,CASSQVWASGSRYEQYF
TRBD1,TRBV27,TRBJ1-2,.,TGTGCCAGCAGCTTCCGACAGGGGGGAGTCTATGGCTACACCTTC,CASSFRQGGVYGYTF
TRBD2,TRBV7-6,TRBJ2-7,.,TGTGCCAGCAGCTTACTTACTAGCGGGGGGTCCTACGAGCAGTACTTC,CASSLLTSGGSYEQYF
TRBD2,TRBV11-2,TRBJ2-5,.,TGTGCCAGCAGCCAGCAGACTAGCGGCTACCAGTACTTC,CASSQQTSGYQYF
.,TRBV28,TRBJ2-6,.,TGTGCCAGCAGTCCCCCAGGGTCTGGGGCCAACGTCCTGACTTTC,CASSPPGSGANVLTF
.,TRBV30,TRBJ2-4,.,TGTGCCTGGAGTCGGGGAGTAGCCAAAAACATTCAGTACTTC,CAWSRGVAKNIQYF
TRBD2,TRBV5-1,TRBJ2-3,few,TGCGCCAGCAGCTTGGGGACTAGCGGGAGAGATACGCAGTATTTT,CASSLGTSGRDTQYF
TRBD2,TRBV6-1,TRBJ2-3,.,TGTGCCAGCAGTGAAGCGATGGGGGGGGTCGGAGATACGCAGTATTTT,CASSEAMGGVGDTQYF
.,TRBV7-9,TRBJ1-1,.,TGTGCCAGCAGCCAGCCGGCCAGGGCGAGTTCTAGGAACACTGAAGCTTTCTTT,CASSQPARASSRNTEAFF
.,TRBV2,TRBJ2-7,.,TGTGCCAGCAGTGGTGAGTTCCTTAACGAGCAGTACTTC,CASSGEFLNEQYF
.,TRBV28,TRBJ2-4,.,TGTGCCAGCAGTTTTCGGCCAGGGGCCAAAAACATTCAGTACTTC,CASSFRPGAKNIQYF
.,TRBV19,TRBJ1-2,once,TGTGCCAGTAGGAACCAAGACACGCTCTATGGCTACACCTTC,CASRNQDTLYGYTF
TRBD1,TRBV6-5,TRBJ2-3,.,TGTGCCAGCACCTATACAGGGGGCCGTGCGGATACGCAGTATTTT,CASTYTGGRADTQYF
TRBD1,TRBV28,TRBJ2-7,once,TGTGCCAGCAGCCTGACAGGGGGCGCCTACGAGCAGTACTTC,CASSLTGGAYEQYF
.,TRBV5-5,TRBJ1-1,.,TGTGCCAGCAGCTTGTGGGGGGGCTGGACTGAAGCTTTCTTT,CASSLWGGWTEAFF